These 6 T cell receptor beta chains came from one sample sequenced in a study of T cell changes during pregnancy in multiple sclerosis. Only in-frame clones appear in the TCRdb table, and some are missing; sequencing was by immunoSEQ multiplex PCR. The table records tens of thousands of clones, 75% to 95% of them present only once. The sequencing here drew on CD4+ T cells from peripheral blood mononuclear cells, taken before pregnancy. The receptors derive from a female donor with multiple sclerosis, enrolled in a pregnancy study.

A single count supports this clone. The rearrangement links TRBV5-6 to TRBJ2-3, with TRBD2 matching over 8 bases. The V gene end was trimmed by 1 base and the J gene end by 2 bases; junction bases not matched to a gene: 3. CDR1 SGHDT and CDR2 YYEEEE come from the germline V gene. CDR3 length: 15 residues. CDR3 nucleotide sequence: TGTGCCAGCAGCTTGACTAGCGGTTTCACAGATACGCAGTATTTT. Protein: CASSLTSGFTDTQYF.

The rearrangement links TRBV5-1 to TRBJ2-3; no firm D call. The V end lost 4 bases, the J end lost 4 bases, and 13 bases lay between the germline ends. The CDR3 has 14 residues. Germline V lookup: CDR1 SGHRS, CDR2 YFSETQ. CDR3 DNA sequence: TGCGCCAGCAGCCCCCCGCTGGGCGCAGATACGCAGTATTTT. Translation gives CASSPPLGADTQYF.

This clone was found many times. The gene calls are TRBV29-1 and TRBJ1-2, with 9 bases matching TRBD1. In germline, CDR1 is SQVTM, CDR2 ANQGSEA. With 6 bases clipped from V and 4 bases from J, the junction kept 3 bases outside the gene matches. This CDR3 region has 12 residues. Written as DNA, the CDR3 is TGCAGCGTAGAGACAGGGGGCTATGGCTACACCTTC. This codes for CSVETGGYGYTF.

The V call is TRBV2, the J call TRBJ1-6; 7 nucleotides match TRBD1. The CDR3 runs to 14 residues. Germline-derived CDR1 and CDR2 are SNHLY and FYNNEI. The J segment lost 8 bases and the V segment lost 7 bases, leaving 8 bases of the junction unmatched. The CDR3 region is CASTLNRGDSPLHF. DNA for the CDR3: TGTGCCAGCACTTTAAACAGGGGTGATTCACCCCTCCACTTT.

The rearrangement links TRBV18 to TRBJ2-7; D is ambiguous. V lost 3 bases and J lost 0, with 6 bases in between. This CDR3 has 13 residues. Germline CDR1 is KGHSH and CDR2 is LQKENI. The DNA for the CDR3 is TGTGCCAGCTCACCCCTAAGCTCCTACGAGCAGTACTTC. As protein: CASSPLSSYEQYF.

This rearrangement joins TRBV29-1 to TRBJ2-5; no clear D. This CDR3 contains 12 residues. CDR1 is SQVTM, CDR2 ANQGSEA, per germline. Trimming pared 4 bases from V and 4 bases from J, leaving 10 bases between. CDR3 residues: CSVADIAETQYF. The CDR3 coding sequence is TGCAGCGTTGCCGACATCGCAGAGACCCAGTACTTC.